These 3 T cell receptor beta chains were sequenced from one sample in a study of CD4 and CD8 cells across lung adenocarcinoma regions. TCRdb itself ran the PCR reads through MiXCR, one entry per CDR3 protein. The sample yields tens of thousands of distinct CDR3 sequences, over 40% seen once. Source material: CD4+ T cells from the center of a lung tumor. The receptor source for this set is a male donor with lung adenocarcinoma. The CD4 and CD8 labels of this study may be unreliable.

V usage is TRBV10-2 and J usage is TRBJ2-1; a possible D gene is TRBD1 (6 bases). The CDR3 is 13 amino acids. Per the germline V gene, CDR1 is WSHSY and CDR2 is SAAADI. V was pared by 9 bases and J by 7 bases, with 16 bases between. The CDR3 nucleotides are TGCGCCAGGGGGGCGGGCGCCAAAAATGAGCAGTTCTTC. Amino acids: CARGAGAKNEQFF.

The chain uses TRBV18 and TRBJ2-2, with D hard to call. The CDR3 extends over 16 amino acids. Trimming removed 0 bases at V and 1 base at J, with 9 bases between. CDR1 KGHSH and CDR2 LQKENI come from the germline V gene. As DNA, the CDR3 is TGTGCCAGCTCACCACCGACGGGCGGGAACACCGGGGAGCTGTTTTTT. Protein sequence: CASSPPTGGNTGELFF.

This clonotype occurred once. The chain has TRBV10-2 and TRBJ2-1; 10 nucleotides line up with TRBD2. The J call is doubtful: the DNA matches TRBJ2-2 better. CDR1 is WSHSY and CDR2 is SAAADI in the germline V gene. The CDR3 length is 17 residues. CDR3 nucleotide sequence: TGCGCCAGCAGTGAATTAGCGGGAGGAGAATCCTACAGTGAGCTGTTTTTT. It encodes CASSELAGGESYSELFF.